This T cell receptor (beta chain) stems from a study of blood T cell repertoires in COVID-19. Only in-frame clones appear in the TCRdb table, and some are missing; sequencing was by immunoSEQ multiplex PCR. The table includes about 160,000 clones, roughly 80% detected once. Germline values: CDR1 SGHNT, CDR2 YYREEE (reference sequence). This CDR3 region has 15 residues. Trimming pared 4 bases from V and 9 bases from J, leaving 17 bases between. The chain couples TRBV5-4 to TRBJ1-6, with D perhaps TRBD1 (6 bases). Input material: PBMCs or T cells enriched from blood (not recorded which). The clonotype comes from a woman in her sixties who had recovered from COVID-19. CDR3 nucleotides: TGTGCCAGCAGCCTCAATCAGGGGCCGGGTTCACCCCTCCACTTT. It is translated as CASSLNQGPGSPLHF.